This T cell receptor (beta chain) was retrieved from a study of T cell responses to AZD1222 COVID-19 vaccine. Findings of the study overall: With two AZD1222 doses given, Spike-specific TCR breadth and depth both rose. Reportedly, close to half of spike-specific TCRs are directed against unmutated variant regions.

The table came from immunoSEQ multiplex PCR; TCRdb's copy has only in-frame clones and leaves some out. The table shows roughly 120,000 clones, with roughly 90% occurring only once. Details on this clone: No antigen is known for it.

The sequence derives from an adult in good health. The specimen comprised peripheral blood, sampled on day 0 of AZD1222 vaccination.

In DNA, the CDR3 is TGTGCCAGCAGTTACCACTCTACAGATACGCAGTATTTT. It specifies CASSYHSTDTQYF. The genes are TRBV6-5 and TRBJ2-3; D ambiguous. V was shortened by 2 bases and J by 3 bases, with 6 bases between the two germline ends. Looked up from germline, CDR1 is MNHEY and CDR2 is SVGAGI. The CDR3 loop spans 13 amino acids.